Listed below are T cell receptor beta chains from one sample, sequenced in a study of T cells after yellow fever vaccination. A single record per CDR3 protein comes from TCRdb applying MiXCR to the 5' RACE reads. Here the sample spans roughly 160,000 distinct CDR3 sequences, around 7.3% being singletons. The starting material was CD4+ T cells sorted from PBMCs, obtained 5 to 6 days after the first yellow fever vaccination. These receptor sequences come from a young man who received the YFV17D yellow fever vaccine. CDR3s include the opening cysteine and the closing phenylalanine or tryptophan. The order of the fields is clone size, V gene, D gene, J gene, CDR3 length, CDR3 DNA, CDR3 protein. A D gene is named only where the DNA matches it firmly. For some rows the clone size is stated as once, few or many, or as a class when expanded; others skip it.

NA,TRBV3-1,NA,TRBJ2-1,16,TGTGCCAGCAGCCCACAAAGACAGAGCTCCTACAATGAGCAGTTCTTC,CASSPQRQSSYNEQFF
NA,TRBV7-6,TRBD1,TRBJ1-3,15,TGTGCCAGCAGCCCCGGGGACAGAGCTGGAAACACCATATATTTT,CASSPGDRAGNTIYF
NA,TRBV14,NA,TRBJ1-6,15,TGTGCCAGCAGCCAAGATAGGGCGACGGGTTCACCCCTCCACTTT,CASSQDRATGSPLHF
many,TRBV5-6,NA,TRBJ1-2,11,TGTGCCAGCGGGTCGTGGGGTGGCTACACCTTC,CASGSWGGYTF
many,TRBV19,NA,TRBJ1-2,14,TGTGCCAGTAACCCAGGTGAGAGGAACTATGGCTACACCTTC,CASNPGERNYGYTF
many,TRBV7-6,NA,TRBJ2-5,13,TGTGCCAGCAGCTCGATACCCCAAGAGTCCCAGTACTTC,CASSSIPQESQYF
many,TRBV28,TRBD1,TRBJ2-2,16,TGTGCCAGCAGTTTAGACAGGGGAAAGTTCACCGGGGAGCTGTTTTTT,CASSLDRGKFTGELFF
many,TRBV7-2,NA,TRBJ2-1,14,TGTGCCAGCAACCCTAGGTTGGGGCAGGATGAGCAGTTCTTC,CASNPRLGQDEQFF
many,TRBV5-1,NA,TRBJ2-7,13,TGCGCCAGCAGTACGAGGAGCTCCTACGAGCAGTACTTC,CASSTRSSYEQYF
NA,TRBV7-9,NA,TRBJ2-3,14,TGTGCCAGCAAGGAACAGGGCCACACAGATACGCAGTATTTT,CASKEQGHTDTQYF
many,TRBV12-3/TRBV12-4,NA,TRBJ2-7,16,TGTGCCAGCAGTCCGGGCCAGAAACATCAGTCCTACGAGCAGTACTTC,CASSPGQKHQSYEQYF
many,TRBV3-1,NA,TRBJ2-3,14,TGTGCCAGCAGCCAAGTCAGGGGGGCAGATACGCAGTATTTT,CASSQVRGADTQYF
many,TRBV5-1,TRBD2,TRBJ2-1,17,TGCGCCAGCAGCTTGGCCGGTTTAGCGGGAGCGTACAATGAGCAGTTCTTC,CASSLAGLAGAYNEQFF
many,TRBV2,TRBD1,TRBJ2-3,15,TGTGCCAGCAGTTCTACAGGGGGCGTTGCAGATACGCAGTATTTT,CASSSTGGVADTQYF
many,TRBV12-3/TRBV12-4,TRBD1,TRBJ2-3,16,TGTGCCAGCAGTTCCTCCGGGACAGGTTTCCCAGATACGCAGTATTTT,CASSSSGTGFPDTQYF
few,TRBV5-5,TRBD1,TRBJ1-2,13,TGTGCCAGCACGTCAGGGGGAAACTATGGCTACACCTTC,CASTSGGNYGYTF
few,TRBV9,NA,TRBJ2-7,14,TGTGCCAGCAGACCCCGGGGGAGCTCCTACGAGCAGTACTTC,CASRPRGSSYEQYF
few,TRBV4-3,NA,TRBJ1-2,16,TGCGCCAGCAGCCAAGGCTCAACCGAACGGGTGTGGGGCTACACCTTC,CASSQGSTERVWGYTF
NA,TRBV27,TRBD1,TRBJ1-6,16,TGTGCCAGCAGTTTCTCAGGGGGGACCTATAATTCACCCCTCCACTTT,CASSFSGGTYNSPLHF
many,TRBV7-9,NA,TRBJ1-4,14,TGTGCCAGCAGCCAAACCCCGGACGGTGAAAAACTGTTTTTT,CASSQTPDGEKLFF
few,TRBV6-5,NA,TRBJ2-5,15,TGTGCCAGCATTACCGGTGGGATGTACCAAGAGACCCAGTACTTC,CASITGGMYQETQYF
many,TRBV28,TRBD1,TRBJ2-7,14,TGTGCCAGCAGCCATTCGGACAGGAACTACGAGCAGTACTTC,CASSHSDRNYEQYF
NA,TRBV20-1,NA,TRBJ2-7,15,TGCAGTGCTAGAGGGGGGCGGGGCTCTAACCTCGAGCAGTACTTC,CSARGGRGSNLEQYF
many,TRBV4-1,NA,TRBJ1-2,16,TGCGCCAGCAGCCAAGAACCCGAACGGGGTGGCTATGGCTACACCTTC,CASSQEPERGGYGYTF
few,TRBV10-3,NA,TRBJ2-3,15,TGTGCCATCCGGGGGGCGTCGGGGGGCACAGATACGCAGTATTTT,CAIRGASGGTDTQYF
NA,TRBV7-8,NA,TRBJ2-7,12,TGTGCCACCGCCGGGGGGCCGGACGAGCAGTACTTC,CATAGGPDEQYF
many,TRBV20-1,NA,TRBJ2-5,12,TGCAGTGCGAGACGGAGGGAAGAGACCCAGTACTTC,CSARRREETQYF
many,TRBV4-1,TRBD2,TRBJ2-1,16,TGCGCCAGCAGCCGGGTCAGCGGGGGCTCCTACAATGAGCAGTTCTTC,CASSRVSGGSYNEQFF
many,TRBV20-1,NA,TRBJ2-6,16,TGCAGTGCTTACATGCTCATCTACTCTGGGGCCAACGTCCTGACTTTC,CSAYMLIYSGANVLTF
many,TRBV4-3,TRBD2,TRBJ2-1,17,TGCGCCAGCAGCCAGGCTCGAGGACTAGCGGGGGGGCCTGAGCAGTTCTTC,CASSQARGLAGGPEQFF
many,TRBV12-3/TRBV12-4,NA,TRBJ1-5,12,TGTGCCAGCAGCTCCTCAGGATTGCCCCAGCATTTT,CASSSSGLPQHF
many,TRBV25-1,NA,TRBJ2-7,13,TGTGCCAGCAGCCCCACGCCACTCTACGAGCAGTACTTC,CASSPTPLYEQYF
many,TRBV5-1,NA,TRBJ1-6,15,TGCGCCAGCAGCTTGTCGGCAGTAAATAATTCACCCCTCCACTTT,CASSLSAVNNSPLHF
many,TRBV5-6,NA,TRBJ1-5,15,TGTGCCAGCAGCTTGCGGCCAGGGGTAGGTCAGCCCCAGCATTTT,CASSLRPGVGQPQHF
NA,TRBV7-2,TRBD1,TRBJ2-1,15,TGTGCCAGCAGTTGGGACAGAGGGGTAAGGAATGAGCAGTTCTTC,CASSWDRGVRNEQFF
many,TRBV3-1,NA,TRBJ2-3,18,TGTGCCAGCAGCCCGTCGAGAAGGGGGGTGACCCCCACAGATACGCAGTATTTT,CASSPSRRGVTPTDTQYF
many,TRBV7-2,TRBD1,TRBJ2-5,13,TGTGCCAGCAGCCCACAGGGGTGGGAGACCCAGTACTTC,CASSPQGWETQYF
NA,TRBV5-4,NA,TRBJ2-1,14,TGTGCCAGCAGCGCCCAGACCCAGAGGCATGAGCAGTTCTTC,CASSAQTQRHEQFF
many,TRBV20-1,NA,TRBJ1-4,15,TGCAGTGCCGACCCTTGGCTAGCAACTAATGAAAAACTGTTTTTT,CSADPWLATNEKLFF
few,TRBV18,NA,TRBJ1-1,13,TGTGCCAGCTTGCTTGAGGAGAACACTGAAGCTTTCTTT,CASLLEENTEAFF
many,TRBV4-1,NA,TRBJ1-5,15,TGCGCCAGCAGCCACGCGGACGGGGGCGGTCAGCCCCAGCATTTT,CASSHADGGGQPQHF
NA,TRBV18,NA,TRBJ1-1,16,TGTGCCAGCTCACCTGGGAGGGCGCTACTGAACACTGAAGCTTTCTTT,CASSPGRALLNTEAFF
NA,TRBV18,TRBD1,TRBJ2-1,14,TGTGCCAGCTCACCAAAGGCAGGGGGCGATGAGCAGTTCTTC,CASSPKAGGDEQFF
many,TRBV12-3/TRBV12-4,TRBD1,TRBJ2-5,16,TGTGCCAGCAGTTTGGGGACAGTCCCCGGCCAAGAGACCCAGTACTTC,CASSLGTVPGQETQYF
many,TRBV6-1,NA,TRBJ1-1,12,TGTGCCACCAGGAGGGGGAGGACTGAAGCTTTCTTT,CATRRGRTEAFF
many,TRBV11-2,TRBD1,TRBJ2-3,18,TGTGCCAGCAGGTTGACAGGGGGCGAACCGACCCGCACAGATACGCAGTATTTT,CASRLTGGEPTRTDTQYF
NA,TRBV12-3/TRBV12-4,NA,TRBJ1-2,11,TGTGCCAGCAGCCGGAACTATGGCTACACCTTC,CASSRNYGYTF
many,TRBV29-1,NA,TRBJ2-5,13,TGCAGCGTGGCGGAGGGGGCGCGGGAGACCCAGTACTTC,CSVAEGARETQYF
few,TRBV20-1,NA,TRBJ2-1,14,TGCAGTGCTAGTAGTGGAGACTCCTACAATGAGCAGTTCTTC,CSASSGDSYNEQFF
many,TRBV6-5,NA,TRBJ2-5,17,TGTGCCAGCAGTTACTCGAAAGATCCCAGAAAACAAGAGACCCAGTACTTC,CASSYSKDPRKQETQYF
many,TRBV12-3/TRBV12-4,TRBD1,TRBJ2-1,13,TGTGCCAGCGTGCAGGGGGCCCGGGATGAGCAGTTCTTC,CASVQGARDEQFF
many,TRBV6-1,NA,TRBJ2-5,13,TGTGCCAGCAGCGAGCAGGGCCGGGAGACCCAGTACTTC,CASSEQGRETQYF
many,TRBV29-1,TRBD2,TRBJ2-3,18,TGCAGCGGGTCTTGGGGACTAGCGGAAGGGAAGGGAACAGATACGCAGTATTTT,CSGSWGLAEGKGTDTQYF
NA,TRBV3-1,TRBD1,TRBJ2-2,15,TGTGCCAGCAGCCAAGACAGGGGGTACCCCGGGGAGCTGTTTTTT,CASSQDRGYPGELFF
many,TRBV6-1,NA,TRBJ1-5,14,TGTGCCAGCAGTGCTGACGGTGGCAATCAGCCCCAGCATTTT,CASSADGGNQPQHF
NA,TRBV28,NA,TRBJ1-1,13,TGTGCCGGTTCTACTGGAGGAGGCACTGAAGCTTTCTTT,CAGSTGGGTEAFF
many,TRBV5-1,TRBD2,TRBJ2-1,15,TGCGCCAGCAGCTCTAGCGGGGACTCCTACAATGAGCAGTTCTTC,CASSSSGDSYNEQFF
few,TRBV20-1,NA,TRBJ1-5,19,TGCAGTGCTAGTTTGGCTATGGTTGGGACTTCTATGAGCAATCAGCCCCAGCATTTT,CSASLAMVGTSMSNQPQHF
many,TRBV20-1,NA,TRBJ2-1,13,TGCAGTGCTAGCCGGGGACCTTACAATGAGCAGTTCTTC,CSASRGPYNEQFF
many,TRBV5-4,NA,TRBJ2-3,16,TGTGCCAGCAGCTTGGGGCTAGCGTACGGGGCAGATACGCAGTATTTT,CASSLGLAYGADTQYF